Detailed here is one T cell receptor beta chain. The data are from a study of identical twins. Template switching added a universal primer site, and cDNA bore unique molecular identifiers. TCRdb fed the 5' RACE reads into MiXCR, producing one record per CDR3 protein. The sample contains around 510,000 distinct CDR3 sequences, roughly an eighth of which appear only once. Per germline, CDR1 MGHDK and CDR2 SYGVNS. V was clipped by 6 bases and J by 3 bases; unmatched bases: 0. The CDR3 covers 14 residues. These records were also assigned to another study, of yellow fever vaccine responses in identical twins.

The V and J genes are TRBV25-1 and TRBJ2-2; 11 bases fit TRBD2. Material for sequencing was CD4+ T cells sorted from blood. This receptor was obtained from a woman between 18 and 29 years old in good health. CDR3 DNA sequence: TGTGCCAGCAGGGGACTAGCGGACACCGGGGAGCTGTTTTTT. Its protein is CASRGLADTGELFF.